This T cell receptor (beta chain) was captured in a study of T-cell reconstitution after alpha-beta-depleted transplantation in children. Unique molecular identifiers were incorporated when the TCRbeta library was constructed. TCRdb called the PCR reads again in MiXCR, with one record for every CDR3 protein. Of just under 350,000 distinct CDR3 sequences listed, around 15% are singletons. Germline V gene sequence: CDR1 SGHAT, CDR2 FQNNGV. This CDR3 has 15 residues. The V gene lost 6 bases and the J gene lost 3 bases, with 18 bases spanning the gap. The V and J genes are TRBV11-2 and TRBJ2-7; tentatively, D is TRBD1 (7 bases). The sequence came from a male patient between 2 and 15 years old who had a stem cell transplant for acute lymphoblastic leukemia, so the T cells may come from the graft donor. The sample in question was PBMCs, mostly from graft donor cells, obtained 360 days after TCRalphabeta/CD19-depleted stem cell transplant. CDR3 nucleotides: TGTGCCAGCAGGAATACAGGGGAGGCCCACTACGAGCAGTACTTC. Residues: CASRNTGEAHYEQYF.